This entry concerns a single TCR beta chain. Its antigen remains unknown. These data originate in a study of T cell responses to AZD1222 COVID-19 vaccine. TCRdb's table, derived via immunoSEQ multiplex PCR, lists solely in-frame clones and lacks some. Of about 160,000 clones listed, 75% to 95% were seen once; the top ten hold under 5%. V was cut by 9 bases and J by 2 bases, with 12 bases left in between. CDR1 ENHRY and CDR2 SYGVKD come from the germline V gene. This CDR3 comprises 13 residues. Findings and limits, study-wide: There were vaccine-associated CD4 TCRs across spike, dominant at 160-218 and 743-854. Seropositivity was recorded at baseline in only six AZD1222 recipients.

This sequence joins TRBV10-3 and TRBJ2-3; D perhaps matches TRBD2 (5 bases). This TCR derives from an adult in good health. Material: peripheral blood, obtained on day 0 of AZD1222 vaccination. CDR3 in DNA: TGTGCCATGAGATACGACTACACAGATACGCAGTATTTT. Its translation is CAMRYDYTDTQYF.